The 6 T cell receptor beta chains given below trace back to one sample, sequenced in a study of T cells in Graves' hyperthyroidism and ophthalmopathy. Amplification of TCR beta CDR3 regions used RNA as the template. HTBI primers were used for first-round RT-PCR of the TCR CDR3. TCRdb passed the multiplex PCR reads through MiXCR, listing each CDR3 protein once. Here the sample spans some 560,000 distinct CDR3 sequences, around a sixth being singletons. The sample comprised blood. The receptors were sampled from a woman aged 25 to 45 with Graves' hyperthyroidism.

The V and J genes are TRBV5-1 and TRBJ2-1; the D is unclear. The V gene lost 4 bases and the J gene lost 7 bases, with 15 bases spanning the gap. Germline V CDR1 and CDR2: SGHRS, YFSETQ. This CDR3 contains 14 residues. The CDR3 spells CASSHIDDPNEQFF. The CDR3 nucleotides read TGCGCCAGCAGCCATATCGACGATCCGAATGAGCAGTTCTTC. Full variable domain (rest looked up from reference TRBV5-1 and TRBJ2-1): KAGVTQTPRYLIKTRGQQVTLSCSPISGHRSVSWYQQTPGQGLQFLFEYFSETQRNKGNFPGRFSGRQFSNSRSEMNVSTLELGDSALYLCASSHIDDPNEQFFGPGTRLTVL.

This clonotype was observed at least ten times. The rearrangement joins TRBV5-4 to TRBJ2-5; D may be TRBD1 or TRBD2 (6 bases each). This CDR3 is built from 15 residues. The germline V and J ends were trimmed by 0 bases and 4 bases, with 13 bases remaining between them. In germline, CDR1 is SGHNT, CDR2 YYREEE (reference sequence). CDR3 region: CASSLGGGQGETQYF. CDR3 nucleotides: TGTGCCAGCAGCTTGGGAGGGGGGCAGGGAGAGACCCAGTACTTC.

This clonotype was counted only a few times. The chain uses TRBV5-5 and TRBJ2-3; no clear D gene. Trimming cost V 0 bases and J 0 bases, with 14 bases left between them. Germline assignment: CDR1 SGHKS and CDR2 YYEKEE (reference sequence). This CDR3 has 17 residues. The CDR3: CASSLGHNKPSTDTQYF. The CDR3 DNA follows: TGTGCCAGCAGCTTGGGACATAATAAGCCTAGCACAGATACGCAGTATTTT.

Ten or more counts support this clonotype. This chain uses TRBV11-2 with TRBJ2-5, with D possibly matching TRBD2 (5 bases). The CDR3 runs 19 residues. Germline V lookup: CDR1 SGHAT, CDR2 FQNNGV. The ends were cut back, 2 bases at V and 0 bases at J, with 22 bases in the middle. The CDR3 protein is CASSLPQDELTRDQETQYF. In DNA form, the CDR3 reads TGTGCCAGCAGCTTACCGCAAGACGAACTAACGCGGGACCAAGAGACCCAGTACTTC.

This chain links TRBV5-1 with TRBJ1-6; weak D call: TRBD1 (6 bases). V dropped 0 bases and J dropped 5 bases, with 9 bases sitting between them. Looked up from germline, CDR1 is SGHRS and CDR2 is YFSETQ. The CDR3 has 15 amino acids. The CDR3 loop reads CASSLGAGDNSPLHF. CDR3 coding DNA: TGCGCCAGCAGCTTGGGGGCAGGGGATAATTCACCCCTCCACTTT.

The rearrangement uses TRBV4-1 and TRBJ2-7, with D hard to call. V shed 0 bases and J shed 2 bases, with 11 bases lying between them. Germline CDR1 MGHRA, CDR2 YSYEKL. CDR3 length: 15 residues. The CDR3 sequence is CASSQEGFFTYEQYF. As DNA, the CDR3 is TGCGCCAGCAGCCAAGAGGGGTTCTTTACCTACGAGCAGTACTTC.